This record concerns one T cell receptor (beta chain) sequence. Its specific antigen is unknown. No quality values exist for individual bases; no much larger clone is one base distant. The sample comes from a study of blood T cell repertoires in COVID-19 (dated by TCRdb to about 2020). With respect to the entire study: The collaborator samples originated in the United States, Italy and Spain and spanned the acute and convalescent phases of COVID-19. The prospective study material was composed of cDNA or gDNA derived from T cells, B-cell-depleted T cells, or PBMCs. The repertoires were released in a freely available public database meant as a resource for research on the immune response to SARS-CoV-2. The dataset comprised deeply sampled blood TCRbeta repertoires from subjects exposed to, actively infected with, or recovered from COVID-19. Samples were obtained from the ongoing ImmuneRACE study (first 160 participants) and from about 1,300 subjects provided by 6 global collaborators. A de-identified subject ID, COVID-19 status, age in years and sex were almost always included in the sample metadata. Where available, HLA class I and class II types were obtained from metadata supplied by the sample provider rather than from assay-based typing. Here is what the overall study found, with its caveats: The amount of clinical and demographic metadata varied by source and participant and was provided uncurated.

The collaborating institutions used their own protocols to collect whole blood in K2EDTA tubes. For TCRbeta analysis, collaborator samples were shipped as frozen whole blood, as isolated PBMCs, or as DNA extracted from either sample type. The germline V gene supplies CDR1 SGHDT and CDR2 YYEEEE. V lost 2 bases and J lost 3 bases; the stretch between them is 12 bases long. From cysteine to phenylalanine, the CDR3 is 15 amino acids long. Only the CDR3 portion is preserved as DNA: 45 bases, with reading frame beginning at the first base. The immunoSEQ Assay, a bias-controlled multiplex PCR, was used to amplify TCRbeta CDR3 regions from genomic DNA. From the authors' description of their analysis: Within the assay, amplification of reference gene primers was used to estimate how many nucleated cells each sample contained. To quantify the absolute abundance of each unique TCRbeta CDR3 rearrangement, sequence reads were collapsed and filtered. Productive Simpson clonality was computed per sample as the square root of Simpson's diversity index over productive rearrangements. TCRdb obtained this table from immuneACCESS and retained in-frame rearrangements with V and J assigned. These tables miss some clones; where compared with another copy, unresolved V genes account for less than half of the shortfall, and the remainder is unexplained. The DNA was the basis for D and trimming; V, J and clone size are from that table. The sample table records 150,000 to 200,000 clones; more than 70% of these occur just once. The top ten constitute 3.5% to 5% of the sample.

This receptor chain uses TRBV5-6 and TRBJ2-1; a tentative D call is TRBD2 (6 bases match). Material: peripheral blood. The TCR originated in a woman in her thirties with acute or convalescent COVID-19. The nucleotide sequence reads as follows: TGTGCCAGCAGCTTCATAGCGGAACACTACAATGAGCAGTTCTTC. The translation is CASSFIAEHYNEQFF.